This T cell receptor (beta chain) was recovered during a study of OX40 agonist ivuxolimab in advanced cancers. At the level of the study: Patients took ivuxolimab, an agonistic anti-OX40 (CD134) antibody.

Peripheral blood came from all dose cohorts at three timepoints. Profiling relied on immunoSEQ multiplex PCR, and the TCRdb table lists in-frame clones only, not all of them. Of roughly 70,000 clones in the sample, about nine tenths were seen once. Germline-derived CDR1 and CDR2 are MNHEY and SMNVEV (reference sequence). Trimming took 8 bases from V and 0 from J, leaving 10 bases between them. The CDR3 has 14 residues. The sample here was CD4+ or CD8+ T cells sorted from blood, taken in a trial of the OX40 agonist ivuxolimab. The gene calls are TRBV27 and TRBJ1-4; tentative D call: TRBD1 (6 bases). The clonotype originates from an adult with an advanced solid tumor such as melanoma, head and neck, liver or kidney cancer. CDR3 nucleotide sequence: TGTGCCAGCGGGGGGGCTGCAACTAATGAAAAACTGTTTTTT. Its translation is CASGGAATNEKLFF.